This T cell receptor beta chain was identified in a study of beta chain features in type 1 diabetes. Study information: The patient and healthy donor groups were comparable for age, gender and cell yields. Whole-study results and caveats: Still unanswered here is whether HLA type influences TCRB rearrangement. TCRB CDR3 length was moderately but significantly reduced in all four CD4+ subsets of Type 1 diabetes patients.

TCRB transcripts that were expressed got sequenced, as all of the isolated RNA had been reverse transcribed. Roughly 3.6 million reads were obtained on average from naive, central memory and regulatory T cell samples. Assay: immunoSEQ multiplex PCR; the TCRdb copy retains only in-frame clones and omits some. The sample has almost 350,000 clones, around 9% seen once. A CD45RO/CCR7/CD25/CD127/CD95/CD27 panel sorted naive, central memory, regulatory and stem cell-like memory CD4+ cells. In the case of this clone: The antigen remains undetermined.

CDR1 and CDR2 from the germline V gene are SGHAT and FQNNGV. CDR3 size: 15 residues. J gave up 8 bases and V 1 base, and 4 bases lay outside the gene matches. The receptor's source is a man aged 30-40 years with type 1 diabetes. The chain recombines TRBV11-2 with TRBJ2-1, with TRBD2 identical over 11 bases. The sample comprised central memory CD4+ T cells from blood. The CDR3 spells CASSLVLAGGHEQFF. The CDR3 DNA is TGTGCCAGCAGCTTAGTGCTAGCGGGGGGCCATGAGCAGTTCTTC.